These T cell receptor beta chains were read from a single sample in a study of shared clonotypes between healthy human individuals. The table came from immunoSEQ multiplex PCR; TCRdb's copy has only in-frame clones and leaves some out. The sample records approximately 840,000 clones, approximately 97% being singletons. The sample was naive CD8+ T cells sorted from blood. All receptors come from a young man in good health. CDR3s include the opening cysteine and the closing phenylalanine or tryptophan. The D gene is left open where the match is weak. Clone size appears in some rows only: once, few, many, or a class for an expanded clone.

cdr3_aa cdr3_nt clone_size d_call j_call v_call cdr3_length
CATSRDPGSFAFF TGTGCCACCAGCAGAGATCCAGGGAGTTTTGCTTTCTTT NA NA TRBJ1-1 TRBV15 13
CAWNVGTGGNEQYF TGTGCCTGGAACGTGGGGACAGGGGGCAACGAGCAGTACTTC NA TRBD1 TRBJ2-7 TRBV30 14
CAWSVQGVQGEQYF TGTGCCTGGAGTGTACAAGGGGTGCAGGGCGAGCAGTACTTC NA NA TRBJ2-7 TRBV30 14
CASSRTIRNQPQHF TGTGCCAGCAGCAGAACCATACGCAATCAGCCCCAGCATTTT NA NA TRBJ1-5 TRBV6-5 14
CASSLQNTGELFF TGTGCCAGCAGCTTACAGAACACCGGGGAGCTGTTTTTT NA NA TRBJ2-2 TRBV11-3 13
CASSKGRARMNTEAFF TGTGCCAGCAGCAAAGGCAGGGCCCGGATGAACACTGAAGCTTTCTTT NA NA TRBJ1-1 TRBV11-2 16
CASSRGAYTGELFF TGTGCCAGCAGTCGCGGCGCCTACACCGGGGAGCTGTTTTTT NA NA TRBJ2-2 TRBV6-1 14
CASRGGYNEQFF TGTGCCAGCCGGGGTGGGTACAATGAGCAGTTCTTC NA NA TRBJ2-1 TRBV7-9 12
CASSGLGTEAFF TGTGCCAGCAGCGGCTTGGGCACTGAAGCTTTCTTT NA NA TRBJ1-1 TRBV7-9 12
CAVGGGTYEQYF TGTGCCGTCGGCGGGGGGACCTACGAGCAGTACTTC NA TRBD2 TRBJ2-7 TRBV27 12
CASSLHGLAGFYEQYF TGTGCCAGCAGTTTGCATGGACTAGCGGGGTTCTACGAGCAGTACTTC NA TRBD2 TRBJ2-7 TRBV27 16
CSVEGQTEWNTQYF TGCAGCGTTGAAGGGCAGACCGAGTGGAATACGCAGTATTTT NA NA TRBJ2-3 TRBV29-1 14
CASSSDGQFTDTQYF TGTGCCAGCAGCTCCGACGGACAGTTCACAGATACGCAGTATTTT NA NA TRBJ2-3 TRBV2 15
CASSNSGSWGAYNEQFF TGTGCCAGCAGCAATAGCGGGAGTTGGGGGGCCTACAATGAGCAGTTCTTC once TRBD2 TRBJ2-1 TRBV14 17
CASRSGYEQYF TGTGCCAGTAGATCGGGTTACGAGCAGTACTTC NA NA TRBJ2-7 TRBV19 11
CASSESVGQYF TGTGCCAGCAGTGAATCTGTGGGGCAGTACTTC NA NA TRBJ2-7 TRBV25-1 11
CASSQDGLQNIQYF TGCGCCAGCAGCCAAGATGGGCTGCAAAACATTCAGTACTTC NA NA TRBJ2-4 TRBV4-3 14
CASSENTEAFF TGCGCCAGCAGCGAGAACACTGAAGCTTTCTTT NA NA TRBJ1-1 TRBV5-1 11
CASSRGQGHEQYF TGTGCCAGTAGTAGGGGACAGGGCCACGAGCAGTACTTC NA TRBD1 TRBJ2-7 TRBV19 13
CASSLRGLFSEQYF TGTGCCAGCAGCCTCAGGGGATTATTTTCCGAGCAGTACTTC NA NA TRBJ2-7 TRBV27 14
CASSLEALGMYYTF TGTGCCAGCAGCTTAGAGGCATTAGGAATGTACTACACCTTC once NA TRBJ1-2 TRBV7-6 14
CASSPGFSNQPQHF TGTGCCAGCAGCCCCGGCTTTAGCAATCAGCCCCAGCATTTT NA NA TRBJ1-5 TRBV9 14
CAWSEGSYEQYF TGTGCCTGGAGTGAGGGTTCTTACGAGCAGTACTTC NA NA TRBJ2-7 TRBV30 12
CASSAGTSGANEQFF TGTGCCAGCAGTGCCGGGACTTCCGGGGCCAATGAGCAGTTCTTC NA NA TRBJ2-1 TRBV25-1 15
CASSSFGAGAETQYF TGTGCCAGCAGCTCGTTTGGGGCGGGAGCGGAGACCCAGTACTTC NA TRBD2 TRBJ2-5 TRBV11-2 15
CSVAQTSGYEQYF TGCAGCGTTGCGCAGACTAGCGGGTACGAGCAGTACTTC NA TRBD2 TRBJ2-7 TRBV29-1 13
CASSLDGPNNQPQHF TGTGCCAGCAGCTTAGATGGGCCTAACAATCAGCCCCAGCATTTT NA NA TRBJ1-5 TRBV13 15
CASIGRDRVYGYTF TGCGCCAGCATCGGACGGGACAGGGTGTATGGCTACACCTTC once TRBD1 TRBJ1-2 TRBV10-2 14
CASSLIGAGELFF TGTGCCAGCAGCTTAATCGGGGCCGGGGAGCTGTTTTTT NA NA TRBJ2-2 TRBV11-3 13
CASSPGLGTGEDEQYF TGTGCCAGCAGCCCTGGGCTTGGGACAGGGGAAGACGAGCAGTACTTC NA TRBD1 TRBJ2-7 TRBV28 16
CASSLLTPSSNNEKLFF TGTGCCAGCAGTCTACTCACCCCCTCGAGCAACAACGAAAAACTGTTTTTT NA NA TRBJ1-4 TRBV28 17
CASSELKEQPGGYTF TGTGCCAGCAGTGAATTGAAGGAACAGCCGGGAGGCTACACCTTC NA NA TRBJ1-2 TRBV25-1 15
CASSLAIGGTGELFF TGTGCCAGCAGCTTAGCTATCGGGGGCACCGGGGAGCTGTTTTTT NA NA TRBJ2-2 TRBV7-6 15
CASSKTTYSYEQYF TGCGCCAGCAGCAAAACAACTTACAGCTACGAGCAGTACTTC NA NA TRBJ2-7 TRBV4-1 14
CSVLPGETQYF TGCAGCGTTCTGCCAGGGGAGACCCAGTACTTC once NA TRBJ2-5 TRBV29-1 11
CASSLAAGNNQPQHF TGTGCCAGCAGCTTGGCCGCAGGGAACAATCAGCCCCAGCATTTT NA NA TRBJ1-5 TRBV5-6 15
CASRGKTGNYEQYF TGTGCCAGTAGGGGAAAGACAGGGAACTACGAGCAGTACTTC NA TRBD1 TRBJ2-7 TRBV19 14
CAQGMSYGYTF TGTGCACAGGGGATGAGCTATGGCTACACCTTC NA TRBD1 TRBJ1-2 TRBV6-1 11
CASSDWPQAEQYF TGTGCCAGCAGTGATTGGCCCCAGGCCGAGCAGTACTTC NA NA TRBJ2-7 TRBV6-1 13
CASSEGGSSYEQYF TGCGCCAGCAGTGAGGGCGGTAGCTCCTACGAGCAGTACTTC NA NA TRBJ2-7 TRBV10-1 14
CASSKRGTYGYTF TGTGCCAGCAGCAAAAGGGGTACCTATGGCTACACCTTC NA NA TRBJ1-2 TRBV7-6 13
CASSAGLAVYNEQFF TGTGCCAGCAGTGCGGGACTAGCGGTCTACAATGAGCAGTTCTTC NA TRBD2 TRBJ2-1 TRBV27 15
CASSLTGTNQPQHF TGTGCCAGCAGTTTAACAGGGACCAATCAGCCCCAGCATTTT NA NA TRBJ1-5 TRBV28 14
CASGPRDPAGEAFF TGTGCCAGCGGGCCCCGGGACCCCGCAGGTGAAGCTTTCTTT NA NA TRBJ1-1 TRBV9 14
CASSEDRGLRSGANVLTF TGTGCCAGCAGTGAAGATAGGGGTTTACGGTCTGGGGCCAACGTCCTGACTTTC NA NA TRBJ2-6 TRBV2 18